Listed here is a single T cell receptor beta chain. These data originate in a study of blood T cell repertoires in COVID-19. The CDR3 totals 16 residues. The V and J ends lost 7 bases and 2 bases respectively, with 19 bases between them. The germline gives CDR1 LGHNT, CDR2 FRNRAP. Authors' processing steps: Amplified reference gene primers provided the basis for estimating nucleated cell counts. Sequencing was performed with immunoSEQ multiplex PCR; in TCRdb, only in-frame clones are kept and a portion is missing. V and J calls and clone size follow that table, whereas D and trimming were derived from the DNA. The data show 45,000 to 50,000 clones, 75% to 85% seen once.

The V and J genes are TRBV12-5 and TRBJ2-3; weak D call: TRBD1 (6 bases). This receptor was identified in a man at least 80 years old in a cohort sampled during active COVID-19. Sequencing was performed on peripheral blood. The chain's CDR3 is CASAPGMGAHTDTQYF. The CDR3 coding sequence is TGTGCTAGTGCCCCGGGGATGGGGGCCCACACAGATACGCAGTATTTT. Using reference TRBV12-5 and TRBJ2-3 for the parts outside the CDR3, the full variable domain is DARVTQTPRHKVTEMGQEVTMRCQPILGHNTVFWYRQTMMQGLELLAYFRNRAPLDDSGMPKDRFSAEMPDATLATLKIQPSEPRDSAVYFCASAPGMGAHTDTQYFGPGTRLTVL.